This TCR beta chain is from a study of OX40 agonist ivuxolimab in advanced cancers. Study summary: Patients received intravenous ivuxolimab every 2 weeks at 0.01 to 10 mg/kg.

Assay: immunoSEQ multiplex PCR; the TCRdb copy retains only in-frame clones and omits some. This table has over 65,000 clones, over 80% appearing once. Germline CDR1 and CDR2: MNHNY and SVGAGI (reference sequence). V lost 7 bases and J lost 6, with 16 bases in between. The CDR3 is made up of 14 amino acids. The rearrangement links TRBV6-6 to TRBJ1-5; D perhaps matches TRBD1 (6 bases). Material: CD4+ or CD8+ T cells sorted from blood, obtained in a trial of the OX40 agonist ivuxolimab. The receptor was derived from an adult with an advanced solid tumor such as melanoma, head and neck, liver or kidney cancer. CDR3: CASKRDRLGQPQHF. The CDR3 DNA follows: TGTGCCAGCAAAAGAGACAGGTTGGGTCAGCCCCAGCATTTT.